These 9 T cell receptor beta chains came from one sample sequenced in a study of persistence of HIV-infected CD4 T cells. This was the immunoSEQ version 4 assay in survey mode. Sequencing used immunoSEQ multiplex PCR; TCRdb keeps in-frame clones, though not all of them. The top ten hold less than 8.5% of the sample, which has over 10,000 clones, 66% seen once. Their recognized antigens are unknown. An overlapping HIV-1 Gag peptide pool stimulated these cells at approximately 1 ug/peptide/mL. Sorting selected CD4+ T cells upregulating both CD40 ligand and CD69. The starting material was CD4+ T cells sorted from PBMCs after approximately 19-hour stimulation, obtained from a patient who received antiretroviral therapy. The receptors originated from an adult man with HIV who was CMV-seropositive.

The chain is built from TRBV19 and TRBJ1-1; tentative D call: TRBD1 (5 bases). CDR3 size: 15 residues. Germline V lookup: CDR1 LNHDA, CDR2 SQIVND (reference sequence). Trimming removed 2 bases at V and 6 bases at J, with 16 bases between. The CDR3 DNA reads TGTGCCAGTAGTATATCGGGACGAAGGGTCTCTGAAGCTTTCTTT. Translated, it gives CASSISGRRVSEAFF.

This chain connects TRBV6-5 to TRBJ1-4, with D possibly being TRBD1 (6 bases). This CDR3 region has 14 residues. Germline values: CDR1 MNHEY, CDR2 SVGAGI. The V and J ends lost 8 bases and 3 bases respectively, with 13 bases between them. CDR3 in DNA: TGTGCCAGCGCCCTGGACAGAGCTAATGAAAAACTGTTTTTT. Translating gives CASALDRANEKLFF.

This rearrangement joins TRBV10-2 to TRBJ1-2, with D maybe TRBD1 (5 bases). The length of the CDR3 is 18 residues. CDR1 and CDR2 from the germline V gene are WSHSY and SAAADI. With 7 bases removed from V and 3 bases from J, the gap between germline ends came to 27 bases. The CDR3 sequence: CASTARAGGVSFDYGYTF. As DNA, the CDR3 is TGCGCCAGCACAGCCCGGGCGGGGGGGGTGAGTTTTGACTATGGCTACACCTTC.

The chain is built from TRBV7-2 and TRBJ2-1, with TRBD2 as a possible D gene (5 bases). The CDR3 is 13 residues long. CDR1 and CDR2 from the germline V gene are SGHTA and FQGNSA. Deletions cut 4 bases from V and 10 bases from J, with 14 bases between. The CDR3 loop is CASSSYIAREQFF. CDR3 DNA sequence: TGTGCCAGCAGCTCCTACATAGCGAGAGAGCAGTTCTTC. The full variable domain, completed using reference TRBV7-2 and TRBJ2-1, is GAGVSQSPSNKVTEKGKDVELRCDPISGHTALYWYRQSLGQGLEFLIYFQGNSAPDKSGLPSDRFSAERTGGSVSTLTIQRTQQEDSAVYLCASSSYIAREQFFGPGTRLTVL.

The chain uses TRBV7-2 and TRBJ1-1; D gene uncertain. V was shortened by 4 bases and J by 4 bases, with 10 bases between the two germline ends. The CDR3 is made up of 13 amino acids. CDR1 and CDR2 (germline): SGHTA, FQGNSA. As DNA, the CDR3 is TGTGCCAGCAGCTACCGCGAAGCCACTGAAGCTTTCTTT. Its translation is CASSYREATEAFF.

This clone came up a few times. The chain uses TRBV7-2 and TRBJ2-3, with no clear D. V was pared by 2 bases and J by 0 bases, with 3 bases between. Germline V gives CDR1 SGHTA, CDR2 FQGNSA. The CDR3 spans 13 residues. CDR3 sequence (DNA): TGTGCCAGCAGCTTATCTAGCACAGATACGCAGTATTTT. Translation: CASSLSSTDTQYF.

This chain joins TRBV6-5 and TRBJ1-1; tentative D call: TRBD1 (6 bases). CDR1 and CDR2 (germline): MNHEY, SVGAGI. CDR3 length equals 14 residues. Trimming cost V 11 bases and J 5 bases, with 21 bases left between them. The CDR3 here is CASGVGGVRTEAFF. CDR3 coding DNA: TGTGCCTCCGGGGTCGGGGGCGTTAGGACTGAAGCTTTCTTT.

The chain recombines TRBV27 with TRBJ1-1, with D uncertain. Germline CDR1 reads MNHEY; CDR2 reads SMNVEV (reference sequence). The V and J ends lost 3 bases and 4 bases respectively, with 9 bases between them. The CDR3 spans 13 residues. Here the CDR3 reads CASSFLRSTEAFF. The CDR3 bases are TGTGCCAGCAGTTTTTTAAGGAGCACTGAAGCTTTCTTT.

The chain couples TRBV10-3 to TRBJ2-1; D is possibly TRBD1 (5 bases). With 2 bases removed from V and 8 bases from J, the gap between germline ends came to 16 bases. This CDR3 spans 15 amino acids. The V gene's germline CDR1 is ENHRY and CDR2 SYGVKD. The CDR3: CAISEGQGIGDEQFF. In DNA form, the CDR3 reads TGTGCCATCAGTGAGGGGCAGGGAATCGGCGATGAGCAGTTCTTC.